The 20 T cell receptor beta chains given below trace back to one sample, sequenced in a study of OX40 agonist ivuxolimab in advanced cancers. Some clones are missing from TCRdb's copy, which holds only in-frame ones; the method was immunoSEQ multiplex PCR. This table has roughly 19,000 clones, around 80% appearing once. Sequencing used CD4+ or CD8+ T cells sorted from blood, obtained in a trial of the OX40 agonist ivuxolimab. The origin of the receptors is an adult with an advanced solid tumor such as melanoma, head and neck, liver or kidney cancer.

The sample holds one count of this clone. This chain joins TRBV10-3 and TRBJ2-3; 8 bases fit TRBD2. CDR1 and CDR2 (germline): ENHRY, SYGVKD. The CDR3 has 14 residues. Losses at the gene ends were 9 bases for V and 2 bases for J; bases not matched to a gene: 7. The CDR3 DNA sequence: TGTGCCATTAAGCGGGAGTTGAACACAGATACGCAGTATTTT. It encodes CAIKRELNTDTQYF.

This chain joins TRBV4-3 and TRBJ1-3, with 8 bases that match TRBD1. V lost 4 bases, J lost 3 bases, and 5 bases stayed unmatched. The V gene's germline CDR1 is LGHNA and CDR2 YSLEER. The CDR3 consists of 15 residues. The CDR3 region has the DNA TGCGCCAGCAGCCCACAGGGGGAGTTTGGAAACACCATATATTTT. Amino acids: CASSPQGEFGNTIYF.

This sequence joins TRBV9 and TRBJ2-3; D possibly uses TRBD1 or TRBD2 (5 bases each). CDR1 and CDR2 (germline): SGDLS, YYNGEE. The V end was cut by 4 bases, the J end by 3 bases, with 15 bases between. This CDR3 spans 15 amino acids. CDR3 DNA sequence: TGTGCCAGCAGCCTCCGGGGCCTCAATACAGATACGCAGTATTTT. Protein product: CASSLRGLNTDTQYF.

The V and J genes are TRBV2 and TRBJ2-3, with D possibly being TRBD2 (5 bases). The ends were cut back, 2 bases at V and 2 bases at J, with 11 bases in the middle. CDR1 is SNHLY, CDR2 FYNNEI, per germline. This CDR3 contains 15 residues. This CDR3 reads CASSELDGLTDTQYF. The CDR3 DNA follows: TGTGCCAGCAGTGAACTAGACGGACTCACAGATACGCAGTATTTT.

The chain recombines TRBV4-1 with TRBJ2-3; D ambiguous. The ends were cut back, 0 bases at V and 3 bases at J, with 7 bases in the middle. The germline V gene has CDR1 MGHRA and CDR2 YSYEKL. The CDR3 runs 14 residues. The CDR3 nucleotides read TGCGCCAGCAGCCAAGACTGGGGTACAGATACGCAGTATTTT. It translates to CASSQDWGTDTQYF.

The chain carries TRBV10-3 and TRBJ2-1, with 8 bases that match TRBD2. Germline loops: CDR1 ENHRY, CDR2 SYGVKD. The CDR3 is 16 residues long. J gave up 9 bases and V 3 bases, and 13 bases lay outside the gene matches. Here the CDR3 reads CAISDVAGNSRVEQFF. The CDR3 nucleotides are TGTGCCATCAGTGATGTAGCGGGGAATTCTCGCGTTGAGCAGTTCTTC.

DNA of the CDR3: TGTGCCAGCAGCTTAGTCCTCACAGATACGCAGTATTTT. Translated, it gives CASSLVLTDTQYF. The gene calls are TRBV7-9 and TRBJ2-3, with D unclear. The CDR3 totals 13 residues. Per germline, CDR1 SEHNR and CDR2 FQNEAQ (reference sequence). Trimming removed 1 base from V and 2 bases from J, with 4 bases in between.

The chain has TRBV6-5 and TRBJ1-2, with D possibly matching TRBD1 (6 bases). Germline loops: CDR1 MNHEY, CDR2 SVGAGI. Trimming removed 7 bases at V and 3 bases at J, with 18 bases between. CDR3 length: 15 amino acids. The CDR3 region has the DNA TGTGCCAGCAAACTCCTCCCGACAGGAGACTATGGCTACACCTTC. Its translation: CASKLLPTGDYGYTF.

The chain recombines TRBV19 with TRBJ1-2; no definite D call. Germline V gene lookup returns CDR1 LNHDA and CDR2 SQIVND (reference sequence). The CDR3 totals 13 residues. V lost 5 bases to trimming and J lost 3 bases, with 10 bases between them. As DNA, the CDR3 is TGTGCCAGTAGTGTGACGGGAGACTATGGCTACACCTTC. It translates to CASSVTGDYGYTF.

The genes are TRBV6-1 and TRBJ2-7; 7 positions match TRBD1. The CDR3 is 14 residues long. Germline trimming cut 4 bases from V and 5 bases from J; bases unmatched to any gene: 8. CDR1 and CDR2 (germline): MNHNS, SASEGT. CDR3 bases: TGTGCCAGCAGTGGACAGGGCTTGGGGGACGAGCAGTACTTC. It is translated as CASSGQGLGDEQYF.

The chain has TRBV2 and TRBJ2-1, with TRBD2 identical over 9 bases. Trimming at V came to 6 bases and at J to 6 bases, leaving 9 bases not matched to a gene. This CDR3 is 15 amino acids long. Germline V lookup: CDR1 SNHLY, CDR2 FYNNEI. CDR3 DNA: TGTGCCAGCAGCCCTTTAGCGGGGGAGTTCAATGAGCAGTTCTTC. Translating gives CASSPLAGEFNEQFF.

The chain links TRBV6-1 to TRBJ1-4; no reliable D call. The V gene's germline CDR1 is MNHNS and CDR2 SASEGT. V was cut by 7 bases and J by 3 bases, with 15 bases left in between. The CDR3 runs to 15 residues. The CDR3 DNA follows: TGTGCCAGCATCTTGACTCACCCGGCTAATGAAAAACTGTTTTTT. It translates to CASILTHPANEKLFF.

This chain connects TRBV2 to TRBJ2-2; D gene ambiguous. The CDR3 loop spans 14 amino acids. Per the germline V gene, CDR1 is SNHLY and CDR2 is FYNNEI. Between the trimmed V and J ends, which lost 3 bases and 2 bases, there was a span of 7 bases. CDR3 in amino acids: CASSEATNTGELFF. DNA of the CDR3: TGTGCCAGCAGTGAGGCTACAAACACCGGGGAGCTGTTTTTT.

DNA of the CDR3: TGTGCCAGCAGCCCCGACGGGGGGACCTACGAGCAGTACTTC. This translates into CASSPDGGTYEQYF. The chain couples TRBV2 to TRBJ2-7; 7 bases match TRBD2. The germline V gene encodes CDR1 SNHLY and CDR2 FYNNEI. The CDR3 is made up of 14 amino acids. The V and J ends lost 6 bases and 2 bases, in that order; junction bases with no gene match: 7. Full variable domain (rest looked up from reference TRBV2 and TRBJ2-7): EPEVTQTPSHQVTQMGQEVILRCVPISNHLYFYWYRQILGQKVEFLVSFYNNEISEKSEIFDDQFSVERPDGSNFTLKIRSTKLEDSAMYFCASSPDGGTYEQYFGPGTRLTVT.

The rearrangement joins TRBV21-1 to TRBJ2-4. TRBV21-1 is classified as a pseudogene. This CDR3 has 18 residues. CDR3 sequence reads: CASSKGTQVEVAKNIQYF. CDR3 bases: TGTGCCAGCAGCAAGGGGACCCAGGTTGAGGTAGCCAAAAACATTCAGTACTTC.

The rearrangement uses TRBV4-1 and TRBJ2-1; 14 bases align to TRBD2. Unmatched junction bases numbered 13, after V lost 6 bases and J lost 6 bases. From germline, CDR1 is MGHRA and CDR2 YSYEKL. The CDR3 is 18 amino acids. The CDR3 reads CASRQIRLAGGLSNEQFF. CDR3 DNA sequence: TGCGCCAGCAGACAAATTCGACTAGCGGGGGGGCTATCCAATGAGCAGTTCTTC.

This sequence joins TRBV29-1 and TRBJ1-4; TRBD1 matches 7 bases. CDR1 is SQVTM and CDR2 is ANQGSEA in the germline V gene. J lost 6 bases, V lost 7 bases, and 8 bases had no gene match. This CDR3 spans 13 amino acids. CDR3 protein: CSARDSSHEKLFF. The CDR3 nucleotides are TGCAGCGCCCGGGACAGTTCCCATGAAAAACTGTTTTTT.

V usage is TRBV28 and J usage is TRBJ1-5; D is undetermined. The CDR3 consists of 13 residues. V was clipped by 3 bases and J by 5 bases, with 8 bases between them. Germline CDR1 is MDHEN and CDR2 is SYDVKM. The CDR3 reads CASSFNRDQPQHF. In DNA form, the CDR3 reads TGTGCCAGCAGTTTTAATAGGGATCAGCCCCAGCATTTT.

The chain has TRBV10-3 and TRBJ1-2, with D perhaps matching TRBD1 (5 bases). The CDR3 runs to 15 residues. Germline V gives CDR1 ENHRY, CDR2 SYGVKD. The ends were cut back, 2 bases at V and 4 bases at J, with 14 bases in the middle. CDR3 in DNA: TGTGCCATCAGTGAGCCCCGAGCAGGGCGCTATGGCTACACCTTC. Translation: CAISEPRAGRYGYTF.

The chain employs TRBV6-6 and TRBJ2-3; no firm D call. There are 11 residues in the CDR3. V was cut by 4 bases and J by 11 bases, with 10 bases left in between. Germline CDR1 MNHNY, CDR2 SVGAGI (reference sequence). The CDR3 nucleotides read TGTGCCAGCAGTTCTCAAACCCGGCAGTATTTT. It is translated as CASSSQTRQYF.